This is a list of T cell receptor beta chains from one sample in a study of T cell repertoires in cytomegalovirus infection. A single record per CDR3 protein comes from TCRdb applying MiXCR to the reads. The sample holds 650,000 to 900,000 distinct CDR3 sequences, 25% to 35% seen once. The antigens of these receptors remain unknown. Sequenced material: cultured CD8+ T cells from PBMCs, taken from culture after CMV antigen stimulation. Receptor source: a human donor in good health (CMV status not recorded). Some clones in this sample may be carry-over from other donors' samples. Each CDR3 is given without its conserved first and last residue. A D gene is named only where the DNA matches it firmly.

V gene	J gene	D gene	CDR3 protein
TRBV4-1	TRBJ1-1	NA	ASSQERDTEAF
TRBV19	TRBJ1-5	NA	ASSIDLGSNQPQH
TRBV7-6	TRBJ2-5	TRBD2	ASSGPGGREETQY
TRBV7-8	TRBJ1-1	NA	ASSFVRRLNTEAF
TRBV3-1	TRBJ2-5	TRBD2	ASILAGQETQY
TRBV11-1	TRBJ2-1	TRBD1	ASTSGQGVYNEQF
TRBV28	TRBJ1-4	TRBD1	ASSLLWGDSEKLF
TRBV12-3/TRBV12-4	TRBJ2-2	TRBD1	ASSFKRGLIGELF
TRBV28	TRBJ1-1	NA	ASSWRVRTEAF
TRBV28	TRBJ2-5	NA	ASSLQGRRETQY
TRBV7-3	TRBJ1-2	TRBD1	ASSAGTGVSFYGYT